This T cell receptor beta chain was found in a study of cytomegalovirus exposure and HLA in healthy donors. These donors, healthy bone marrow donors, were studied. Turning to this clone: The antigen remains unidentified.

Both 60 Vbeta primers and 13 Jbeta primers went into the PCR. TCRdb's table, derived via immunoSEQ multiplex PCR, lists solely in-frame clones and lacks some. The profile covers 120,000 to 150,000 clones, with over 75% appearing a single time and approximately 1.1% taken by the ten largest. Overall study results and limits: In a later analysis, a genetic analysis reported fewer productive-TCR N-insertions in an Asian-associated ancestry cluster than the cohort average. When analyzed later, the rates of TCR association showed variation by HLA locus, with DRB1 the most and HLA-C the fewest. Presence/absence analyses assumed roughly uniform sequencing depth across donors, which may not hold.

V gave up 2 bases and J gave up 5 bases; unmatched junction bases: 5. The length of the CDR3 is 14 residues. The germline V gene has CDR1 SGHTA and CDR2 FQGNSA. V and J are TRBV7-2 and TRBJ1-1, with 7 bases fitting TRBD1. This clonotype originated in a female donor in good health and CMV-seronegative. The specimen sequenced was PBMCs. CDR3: CASSLRQGGTEAFF. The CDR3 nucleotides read TGTGCCAGCAGCTTACGGCAGGGGGGAACTGAAGCTTTCTTT.